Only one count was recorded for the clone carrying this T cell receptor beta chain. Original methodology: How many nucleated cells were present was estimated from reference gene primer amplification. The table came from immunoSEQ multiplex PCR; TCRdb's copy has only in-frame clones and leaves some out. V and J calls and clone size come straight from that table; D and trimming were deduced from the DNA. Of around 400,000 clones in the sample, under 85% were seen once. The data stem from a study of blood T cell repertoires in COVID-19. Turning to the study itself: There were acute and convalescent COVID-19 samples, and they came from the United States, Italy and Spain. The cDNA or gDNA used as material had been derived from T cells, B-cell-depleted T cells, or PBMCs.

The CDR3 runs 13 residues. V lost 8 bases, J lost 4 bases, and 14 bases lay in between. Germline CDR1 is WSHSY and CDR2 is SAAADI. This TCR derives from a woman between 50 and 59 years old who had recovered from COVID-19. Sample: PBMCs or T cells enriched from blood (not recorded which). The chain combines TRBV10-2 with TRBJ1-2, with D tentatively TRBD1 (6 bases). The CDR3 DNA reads TGCGCCAGCGGCAGGGGAGCCCGCTATGGCTACACCTTC. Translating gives CASGRGARYGYTF.